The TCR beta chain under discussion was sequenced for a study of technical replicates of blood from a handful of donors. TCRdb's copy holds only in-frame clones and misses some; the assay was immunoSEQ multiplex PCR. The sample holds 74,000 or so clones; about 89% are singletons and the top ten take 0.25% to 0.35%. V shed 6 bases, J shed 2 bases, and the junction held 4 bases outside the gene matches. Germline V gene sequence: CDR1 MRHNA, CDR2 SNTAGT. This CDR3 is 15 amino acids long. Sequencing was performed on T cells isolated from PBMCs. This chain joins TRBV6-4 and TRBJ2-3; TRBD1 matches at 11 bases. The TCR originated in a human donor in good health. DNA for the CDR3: TGTGCCAGCAGCCAGGGACAGGGGGACACAGATACGCAGTATTTT. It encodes CASSQGQGDTDTQYF.